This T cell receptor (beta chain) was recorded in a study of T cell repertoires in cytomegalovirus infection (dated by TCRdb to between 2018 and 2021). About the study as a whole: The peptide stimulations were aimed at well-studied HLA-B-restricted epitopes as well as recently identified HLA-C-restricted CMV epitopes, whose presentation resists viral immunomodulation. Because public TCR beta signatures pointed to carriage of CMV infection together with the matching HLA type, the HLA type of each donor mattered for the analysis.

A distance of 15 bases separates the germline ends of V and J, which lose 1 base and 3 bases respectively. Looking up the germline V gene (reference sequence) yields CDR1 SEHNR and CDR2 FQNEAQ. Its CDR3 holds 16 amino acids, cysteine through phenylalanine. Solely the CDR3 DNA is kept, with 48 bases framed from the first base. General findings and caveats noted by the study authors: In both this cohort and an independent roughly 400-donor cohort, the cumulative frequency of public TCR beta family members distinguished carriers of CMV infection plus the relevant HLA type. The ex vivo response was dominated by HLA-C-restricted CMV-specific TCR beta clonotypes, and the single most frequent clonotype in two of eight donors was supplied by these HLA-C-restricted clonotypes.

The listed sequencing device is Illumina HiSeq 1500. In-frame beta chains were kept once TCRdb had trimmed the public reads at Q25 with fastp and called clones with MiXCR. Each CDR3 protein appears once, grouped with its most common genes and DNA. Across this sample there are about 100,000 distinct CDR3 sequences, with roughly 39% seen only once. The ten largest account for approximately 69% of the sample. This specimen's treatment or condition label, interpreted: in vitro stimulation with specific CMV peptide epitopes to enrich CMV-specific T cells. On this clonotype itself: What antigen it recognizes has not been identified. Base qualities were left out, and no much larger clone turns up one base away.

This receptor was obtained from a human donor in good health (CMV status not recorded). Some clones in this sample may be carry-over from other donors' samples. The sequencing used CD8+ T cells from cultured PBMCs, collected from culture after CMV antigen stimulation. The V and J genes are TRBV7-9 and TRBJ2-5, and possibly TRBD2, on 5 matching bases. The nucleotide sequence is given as TGTGCCAGCAGCTTAGTGGAGGAAAGCGGAAAAGAGACCCAGTACTTC. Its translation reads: CASSLVEESGKETQYF.